What follows are 28 T cell receptor beta chains derived from one specimen sequenced in a study of cytomegalovirus exposure and HLA in healthy donors. Vbeta (60) and Jbeta (13) primers were used in the PCR. TCRdb's table, derived via immunoSEQ multiplex PCR, lists solely in-frame clones and lacks some. The sample comprises about 87,000 clones, roughly 79% of which are singletons, and 3.8% rests with the top ten. The sequencing input was PBMCs. These receptors all stem from a woman between 40 and 55 years old in good health and CMV-seronegative.

The chain combines TRBV27 with TRBJ1-1, with D uncertain. The V gene lost 4 bases and the J gene lost 3 bases, with 9 bases spanning the gap. From germline, CDR1 is MNHEY and CDR2 SMNVEV (reference sequence). The CDR3 extends over 13 amino acids. Here the CDR3 DNA reads TGTGCCAGCAGTTCTGAGGGTTACACTGAAGCTTTCTTT. It specifies CASSSEGYTEAFF.

The CDR3: CASIEGASQPQHF. CDR3 nucleotide sequence: TGTGCCAGTATAGAAGGGGCTTCTCAGCCCCAGCATTTT. The V gene is TRBV19, the J gene TRBJ1-5; a possible D gene is TRBD1 (5 bases). With 7 bases removed from V and 6 bases from J, the gap between germline ends came to 13 bases. CDR3 length: 13 residues. Germline V CDR1 and CDR2: LNHDA, SQIVND (reference sequence).

This clone was seen a few times. This chain links TRBV4-3 with TRBJ1-6; 7 bases agree with TRBD1. V trimming: 1 base; J trimming: 9 bases; junction bases outside the gene matches: 6. Germline V gene lookup returns CDR1 LGHNA and CDR2 YSLEER. This CDR3 is 15 amino acids long. The CDR3 region is CASSQVVSGGSPLHF. CDR3 coding DNA: TGCGCCAGCAGCCAAGTAGTCTCAGGGGGTTCACCCCTCCACTTT.

The V gene is TRBV4-1, the J gene TRBJ2-7; 7 positions match TRBD1. Germline V gene lookup returns CDR1 MGHRA and CDR2 YSYEKL. With 3 bases clipped from V and 0 bases from J, the junction kept 5 bases outside the gene matches. The CDR3 totals 15 residues. The CDR3 nucleotides read TGCGCCAGCAGCCACTTCGGACAGGACTCCTACGAGCAGTACTTC. It translates to CASSHFGQDSYEQYF.

The chain joins TRBV19 to TRBJ2-2; 8 bases align to TRBD1. In germline, CDR1 is LNHDA, CDR2 SQIVND (reference sequence). This CDR3 contains 14 residues. With V trimmed by 6 bases and J by 7 bases, 7 bases remained unmatched. CDR3 sequence reads: CASSPKQGVGELFF. The CDR3 bases are TGTGCCAGTAGCCCCAAACAGGGGGTCGGGGAGCTGTTTTTT.

This chain links TRBV7-2 with TRBJ2-1; tentative D call: TRBD2 (5 bases). Germline V lookup: CDR1 SGHTA, CDR2 FQGNSA. V shed 5 bases and J shed 8 bases, with 16 bases lying between them. CDR3 length: 14 residues. Here the CDR3 reads CASSLLRGGDEQFF. The CDR3, as DNA: TGTGCCAGCAGCCTCCTTCGGGGTGGTGATGAGCAGTTCTTC.

The chain carries TRBV4-3 and TRBJ1-5; D gene uncertain. Germline V gene data show CDR1 as LGHNA and CDR2 as YSLEER. Trimming took off 0 bases at V and 7 bases at J, with 10 bases between the two ends. The CDR3 is 14 residues long. CDR3 protein: CASSQDAVGQPQHF. As DNA, the CDR3 is TGCGCCAGCAGCCAAGATGCGGTTGGGCAGCCCCAGCATTTT.

The chain couples TRBV5-6 to TRBJ2-2; D is perhaps TRBD2 (6 bases). CDR1 is SGHDT, CDR2 YYEEEE, per germline. The CDR3 has 15 residues. V was pared by 2 bases and J by 0 bases, with 8 bases between. The CDR3 here is CASSLPSANTGELFF. In nucleotides, the CDR3 is TGTGCCAGCAGCTTACCTAGCGCGAACACCGGGGAGCTGTTTTTT.

The chain uses TRBV6-5 and TRBJ2-3, with 8 bases fitting TRBD2. With V trimmed by 8 bases and J by 5 bases, 12 bases remained unmatched. The CDR3 spans 15 residues. Germline CDR1 reads MNHEY; CDR2 reads SVGAGI. CDR3 in DNA: TGTGCCAGCTATAGGGCGCGGGGGGCCAAAGATACGCAGTATTTT. Translated, it gives CASYRARGAKDTQYF.

The J gene is TRBJ1-5, the V gene TRBV7-6, with 8 bases aligning to TRBD1. This CDR3 contains 16 residues. V gave up 1 base and J gave up 6 bases; unmatched junction bases: 8. CDR1 and CDR2 (germline): SGHVS, FNYEAQ. CDR3 sequence reads: CASSLGTGLEGQPQHF. The DNA for the CDR3 is TGTGCCAGCAGCTTAGGGACAGGGTTGGAGGGTCAGCCCCAGCATTTT.

The chain couples TRBV9 to TRBJ2-1, with 7 bases matching TRBD1. Germline CDR1 and CDR2: SGDLS and YYNGEE. V lost 4 bases to trimming and J lost 1 base; unmatched junction nucleotides: 8. This CDR3 spans 16 amino acids. The CDR3 loop is CASSKTQGISYNEQFF. CDR3 nucleotide sequence: TGTGCCAGCAGCAAGACACAGGGGATTTCCTACAATGAGCAGTTCTTC. The full variable domain, with the rest looked up from reference TRBV9 and TRBJ2-1, is DSGVTQTPKHLITATGQRVTLRCSPRSGDLSVYWYQQSLDQGLQFLIQYYNGEERAKGNILERFSAQQFPDLHSELNLSSLELGDSALYFCASSKTQGISYNEQFFGPGTRLTVL.

The chain uses TRBV6-5 and TRBJ1-2; 7 bases map to TRBD1. This CDR3 has 14 amino acids. Germline CDR1 reads MNHEY; CDR2 reads SVGAGI. The trim removed 5 bases at V and 4 bases at J, leaving 7 bases unmatched. Here the CDR3 reads CASSHEGGPYGYTF. The DNA of the CDR3 is TGTGCCAGCAGTCACGAAGGGGGCCCCTATGGCTACACCTTC.

This sequence joins TRBV7-6 and TRBJ2-5; 8 positions match TRBD1. The junction had 3 bases not matched to a gene; V was cut back by 3 bases and J by 3 bases. This CDR3 has 14 residues. CDR1 and CDR2 from the germline V gene are SGHVS and FNYEAQ. The CDR3, as DNA: TGTGCCAGCAGCTTCGACAGGGGCGAAGAGACCCAGTACTTC. Protein product: CASSFDRGEETQYF.

The chain's CDR3 is CASSATGGTNTEAFF. CDR3 coding DNA: TGTGCCAGCAGTGCGACAGGGGGCACGAACACTGAAGCTTTCTTT. V is TRBV6-5 and J is TRBJ1-1; 10 bases match TRBD1. The CDR3 is made up of 15 amino acids. Trimming cost V 5 bases and J 1 base; bases outside gene matches: 4. From germline, CDR1 is MNHEY and CDR2 SVGAGI.

This clone showed up just once. The V call is TRBV28, the J call TRBJ2-7; D unclear. V was cut by 5 bases and J by 3 bases, with 14 bases left in between. Germline V lookup: CDR1 MDHEN, CDR2 SYDVKM. CDR3 size: 14 residues. The DNA for the CDR3 is TGTGCCAGCAGTGCAGGCCTCAAGGACTACGAGCAGTACTTC. Translation: CASSAGLKDYEQYF.

Written as DNA, the CDR3 is TGTGCCAGCAGCCAGGACAGGGGCCCCCTCTACGAGCAGTACTTC. It yields the protein CASSQDRGPLYEQYF. V usage is TRBV7-6 and J usage is TRBJ2-7; TRBD1 agrees at 9 bases. Germline V gives CDR1 SGHVS, CDR2 FNYEAQ. J gave up 3 bases and V 5 bases, and 8 bases lay outside the gene matches. This CDR3 comprises 15 residues.

This clone has a handful of counts. The V call is TRBV7-9, the J call TRBJ2-5, with a weak D call TRBD1 (6 bases). The tail of the sequence fits TRBJ2-7 better, so the J call may be wrong. There are 19 residues in the CDR3. CDR1 is SEHNR and CDR2 is FQNEAQ in the germline V gene (reference sequence). CDR3 amino acids: CASSPRNRDTGRDNYEQYF. The CDR3 DNA follows: TGTGCCAGCAGCCCGAGAAACCGGGACACAGGCCGGGACAACTACGAGCAGTACTTC.

This sequence joins TRBV23-1 and TRBJ1-2, with D possibly TRBD1 on 5 matching bases. TRBV23-1 is classed as an ORF, of uncertain function. V was clipped by 0 bases and J by 3 bases, with 20 bases between them. The CDR3 extends over 18 amino acids. CDR3 in amino acids: CASSQSESREPSYYGYTF. The DNA of the CDR3 is TGCGCCAGCAGTCAATCGGAATCCAGGGAACCGTCTTACTATGGCTACACCTTC.

The V call is TRBV30, the J call TRBJ2-2; D is possibly TRBD1 (6 bases). Deletions cut 1 base from V and 6 bases from J, with 18 bases between. Germline-derived CDR1 and CDR2 are GTSNPN and SVGIG (reference sequence). This CDR3 has 16 amino acids. CDR3 DNA sequence: TGTGCCTGGAGTGGTGGCAGGGGATCGGTGGCCGGGGAGCTGTTTTTT. Translation: CAWSGGRGSVAGELFF. The variable domain in full, with the rest retrieved from reference TRBV30 and TRBJ2-2, is SQTIHQWPATLVQPVGSPLSLECTVEGTSNPNLYWYRQAAGRGLQLLFYSVGIGQISSEVPQNLSASRPQDRQFILSSKKLLLSDSGFYLCAWSGGRGSVAGELFFGEGSRLTVL.

Of note for this clone: A read error may produce the germline difference seen at one junction end. The CDR3 nucleotides read TGCGCCAGCAGCCAAGATGTGGGGGCGCTTGGCAATCAGCCCCAGAATTTT. Translating gives CASSQDVGALGNQPQNF. This chain connects TRBV4-1 to TRBJ1-5, with D possibly being TRBD1 (6 bases). Germline V CDR1 and CDR2: MGHRA, YSYEKL. This CDR3 is built from 17 residues.

This chain connects TRBV7-9 to TRBJ2-7; 8 positions agree with TRBD1. Germline trimming cut 2 bases from V and 0 bases from J; bases unmatched to any gene: 6. This CDR3 has 16 amino acids. Germline CDR1 is SEHNR and CDR2 is FQNEAQ (reference sequence). DNA of the CDR3: TGTGCCAGCAGCTTATCGTCCGGACAGGGCTCCTACGAGCAGTACTTC. As protein: CASSLSSGQGSYEQYF.

The chain joins TRBV7-2 to TRBJ2-2, with 7 positions matching TRBD2. The germline V gene has CDR1 SGHTA and CDR2 FQGNSA. The V segment lost 6 bases and the J segment 1 base; nucleotides outside the gene matches: 5. The CDR3 contains 15 residues. As DNA, the CDR3 is TGTGCCAGCAGAACGGGCGGGGGGAACACCGGGGAGCTGTTTTTT. Translation: CASRTGGGNTGELFF.

This chain links TRBV21-1 with TRBJ1-5; the D segment call TRBD1 is taken from the table without a DNA check. TRBV21-1 is shown as a pseudogene. The CDR3 runs 16 residues. CDR3 nucleotides: TGTGCCAGCATTTCGGACAGGGGCTATAGCAATCAGCCCCAGCATTTT. Its translation: CASISDRGYSNQPQHF.

This sequence joins TRBV6-5 and TRBJ1-6; D unresolved. The germline CDR1 and CDR2 sequences are MNHEY and SVGAGI. V was pared by 2 bases and J by 8 bases, with 4 bases between. This CDR3 comprises 12 residues. The DNA for the CDR3 is TGTGCCAGCAGTTACCGGGATTCACCCCTCCACTTT. It is translated as CASSYRDSPLHF.

In regard to this clone: A read error may produce the germline difference seen at one junction end. This chain links TRBV30 with TRBJ1-1, with D perhaps matching TRBD1 (6 bases). Germline assignment: CDR1 GTSNPN and CDR2 SVGIG (reference sequence). The CDR3 is 18 amino acids. The DNA of the CDR3 is TGTGCCTGGAGTAAACTGCCCCCTACCGGGACAAAGAACCCTGAAGCTTTCTTT. Its protein product is CAWSKLPPTGTKNPEAFF. The full variable domain, with the rest looked up from reference TRBV30 and TRBJ1-1, is SQTIHQWPATLVQPVGSPLSLECTVEGTSNPNLYWYRQAAGRGLQLLFYSVGIGQISSEVPQNLSASRPQDRQFILSSKKLLLSDSGFYLCAWSKLPPTGTKNPEAFFGQGTRLTVV.

J is TRBJ2-7 and V is TRBV6-6; 10 nucleotides match TRBD1. Trimming took 8 bases from V and 2 from J; bases not matched to a gene: 3. This CDR3 is built from 13 residues. Germline-derived CDR1 and CDR2 are MNHNY and SVGAGI (reference sequence). This chain's CDR3 is CASGDRGPYEQYF. DNA of the CDR3: TGTGCCAGCGGGGACAGGGGCCCCTACGAGCAGTACTTC.

J is TRBJ2-1 and V is TRBV4-3; 8 bases map to TRBD2. Germline V lookup: CDR1 LGHNA, CDR2 YSLEER. CDR3 length equals 16 residues. V dropped 0 bases and J dropped 6; count of bases not matched to a gene: 7. The DNA of the CDR3 is TGCGCCAGCAGCCAAGATCGCGGGGGGAGCGGCAATGAGCAGTTCTTC. Its protein product is CASSQDRGGSGNEQFF.

This chain connects TRBV18 to TRBJ1-5, with D maybe TRBD1 (5 bases). Germline CDR1 and CDR2: KGHSH and LQKENI. The CDR3 is 15 residues long. V gave up 6 bases and J gave up 1 base, with 13 bases separating them. Written as DNA, the CDR3 is TGTGCCAGCTCCCGCGGGGGTAACAGCAATCAGCCCCAGCATTTT. It is translated as CASSRGGNSNQPQHF. The full variable domain, in which reference TRBV18 and TRBJ1-5 provide the parts outside the CDR3, is NAGVMQNPRHLVRRRGQEARLRCSPMKGHSHVYWYRQLPEEGLKFMVYLQKENIIDESGMPKERFSAEFPKEGPSILRIQQVVRGDSAAYFCASSRGGNSNQPQHFGDGTRLSIL.